This T cell receptor (beta chain) was profiled in a study of CD8+ T cells in alopecia areata. Germline V gene lookup returns CDR1 SGHRS and CDR2 YFSETQ. Unmatched junction bases numbered 8, after V lost 4 bases and J lost 12 bases. This CDR3 region has 13 residues. Study-level points and caveats: Under tofacitinib, numerous expanded lesional clonotypes remained detectable in scalp and blood. Researchers reported that TCR sharing among patients proved less clear than in mice, possibly HLA-linked.

Treatment denoted: oral pan-JAK inhibitor, 5-10 mg twice daily. Following RNA extraction, reverse transcription yielded cDNA that acted as the sequencing template. Data came from immunoSEQ multiplex PCR; TCRdb stores just in-frame clones and leaves some out. The sample has 95,000 to 150,000 clones; 53% are singletons. Note on this clone: Its antigen is not identified.

The chain couples TRBV5-1 to TRBJ1-4, with 8 nucleotides matching TRBD1. Sequenced material: CD4+ T cells sorted from blood, taken at week 4, from a patient treated with tofacitinib. This TCR was recovered from a human donor with alopecia areata. In DNA, the CDR3 is TGCGCCAGCAGCAGTGGTGGACAGGGCCAACTGTTTTTT. It is translated as CASSSGGQGQLFF.